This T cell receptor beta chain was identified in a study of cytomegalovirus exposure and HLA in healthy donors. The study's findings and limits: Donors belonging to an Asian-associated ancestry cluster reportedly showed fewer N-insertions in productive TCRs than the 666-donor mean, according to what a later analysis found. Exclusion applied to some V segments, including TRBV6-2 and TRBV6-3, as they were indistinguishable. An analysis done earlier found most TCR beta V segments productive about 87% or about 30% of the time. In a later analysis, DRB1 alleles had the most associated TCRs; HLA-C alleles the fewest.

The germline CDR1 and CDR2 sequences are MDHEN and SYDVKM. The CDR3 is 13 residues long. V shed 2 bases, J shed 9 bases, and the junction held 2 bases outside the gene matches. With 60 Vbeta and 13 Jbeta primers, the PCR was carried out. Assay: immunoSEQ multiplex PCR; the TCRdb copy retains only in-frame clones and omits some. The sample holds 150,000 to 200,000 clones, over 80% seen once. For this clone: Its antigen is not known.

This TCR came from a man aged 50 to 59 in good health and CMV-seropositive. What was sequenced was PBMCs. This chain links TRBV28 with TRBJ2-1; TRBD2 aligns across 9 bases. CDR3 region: CASSLIAGAEQFF. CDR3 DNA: TGTGCCAGCAGTTTAATAGCGGGGGCTGAGCAGTTCTTC.